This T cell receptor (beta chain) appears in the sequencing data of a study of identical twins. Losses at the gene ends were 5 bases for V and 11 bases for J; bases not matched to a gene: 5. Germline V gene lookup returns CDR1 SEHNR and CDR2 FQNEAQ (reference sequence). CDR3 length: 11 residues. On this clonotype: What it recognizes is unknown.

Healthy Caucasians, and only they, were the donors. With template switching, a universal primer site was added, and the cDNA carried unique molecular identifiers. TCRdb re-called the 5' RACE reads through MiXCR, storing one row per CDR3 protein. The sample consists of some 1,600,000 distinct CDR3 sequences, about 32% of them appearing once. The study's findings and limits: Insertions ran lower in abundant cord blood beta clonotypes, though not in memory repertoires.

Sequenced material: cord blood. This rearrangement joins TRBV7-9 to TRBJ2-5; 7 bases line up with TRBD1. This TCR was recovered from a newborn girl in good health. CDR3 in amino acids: CASSQLDRQYF. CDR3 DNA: TGTGCCAGCAGCCAATTGGACAGGCAGTACTTC.